The entry below describes one T cell receptor beta chain. Trimming shortened V by 3 bases and J by 7 bases, and 10 bases separated the two germline ends. This CDR3 contains 14 residues. Germline V CDR1 and CDR2: KGHSH, LQKENI. The data derive from a study of blood T cell repertoires in COVID-19. The overall study: Acute and convalescent COVID-19 specimens originated in the United States, Italy and Spain.

In the study's own analysis: By means of reference gene primer amplification, nucleated cell counts were estimated. The method was immunoSEQ multiplex PCR; TCRdb's version includes in-frame clones alone and lacks a portion of them. That table supplies the V and J calls and clone size; D and trimming were determined from the DNA. The sample carries 200,000 to 250,000 clones, just under 90% recorded once. Sample: peripheral blood. The chain has TRBV18 and TRBJ1-6, with a tentative D call TRBD1 (6 bases). The origin of this receptor is a man between 25 and 39 years old with COVID-19, enrolled during active disease. Here the CDR3 reads CASSPGRGNSPLHF. CDR3 in DNA: TGTGCCAGCTCACCCGGCAGGGGCAATTCACCCCTCCACTTT. The whole variable domain, filled in from reference TRBV18 and TRBJ1-6, reads NAGVMQNPRHLVRRRGQEARLRCSPMKGHSHVYWYRQLPEEGLKFMVYLQKENIIDESGMPKERFSAEFPKEGPSILRIQQVVRGDSAAYFCASSPGRGNSPLHFGNGTRLTVT.